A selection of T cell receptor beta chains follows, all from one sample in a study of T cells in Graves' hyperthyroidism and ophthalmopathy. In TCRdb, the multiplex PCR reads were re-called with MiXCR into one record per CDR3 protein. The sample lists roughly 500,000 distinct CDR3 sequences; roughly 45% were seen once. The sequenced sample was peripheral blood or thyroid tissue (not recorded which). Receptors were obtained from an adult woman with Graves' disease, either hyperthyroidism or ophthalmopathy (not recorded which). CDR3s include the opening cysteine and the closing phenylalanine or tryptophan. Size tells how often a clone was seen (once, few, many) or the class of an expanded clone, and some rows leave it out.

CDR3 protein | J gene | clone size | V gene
CASSLDTGQGYNEQFF | TRBJ2-1 | . | TRBV7-9
CASSRGQAAQGETQYF | TRBJ2-5 | . | TRBV7-9
CSDDEQYF | TRBJ2-7 | few | TRBV29-1
CSVEVRASEKLFF | TRBJ1-4 | few | TRBV29-1
CASGRDKGETQYF | TRBJ2-5 | . | TRBV5-1
CSASRPGLGLSNYGYTF | TRBJ1-2 | . | TRBV20-1
CSARWTGGAVYEQYF | TRBJ2-7 | few | TRBV20-1
CASSSLAGDQETQYF | TRBJ2-5 | . | TRBV5-6
CSARLSYTF | TRBJ1-2 | once | TRBV20-1
CASSLPRDNSPLHF | TRBJ1-6 | . | TRBV5-1
CAIREGTVNTEAFF | TRBJ1-1 | many | TRBV10-3
CATSSDNRENQPQHF | TRBJ1-5 | . | TRBV15
CASSPNSGRANYGYTF | TRBJ1-2 | many | TRBV3-1
CASSSRQGGYYGYTF | TRBJ1-2 | . | TRBV5-1
CASSTTGPGDAQYF | TRBJ2-7 | few | TRBV7-2
CASSLELVNTEAFF | TRBJ1-1 | many | TRBV7-9
CASSQVEVTQYF | TRBJ2-5 | few | TRBV3-1
CASSYNGRGTEAFF | TRBJ1-1 | many | TRBV12-3/TRBV12-4
CASSKYYEQYF | TRBJ2-7 | . | TRBV7-9
CASSTDRLRGNTIYF | TRBJ1-3 | many | TRBV6-5